This T cell receptor beta chain was sequenced for a study of T cells in Graves' hyperthyroidism and ophthalmopathy (dated by TCRdb to between 2019 and 2020). In terms of the full investigation: Peripheral blood was sampled at the time of initial diagnosis, prior to any treatment. In addition, the study compared T-cell repertoires in thyroid tissue and in blood from several Graves' hyperthyroidism patients. After blood sampling, hyperthyroidism patients were treated with methimazole at a starting dose of 30 mg daily, and ophthalmopathy patients were treated with high-dose intravenous methylprednisolone. Prospective prediction of ophthalmopathy was tested in an independent validation cohort of fewer than 20 hyperthyroidism patients and some 17 patients who later progressed to ophthalmopathy. The paper describes TCR Vbeta CDR3 sequencing of 140 or so peripheral blood samples, made up of roughly 45 ophthalmopathy patients, approximately 73 hyperthyroidism patients and 17 progressor patients. A discovery cohort of 95 to 100 patients, approximately 45 with Graves' ophthalmopathy and more than 55 with stable Graves' hyperthyroidism, was used to find distinguishing TCR V-J signatures. For training and testing, the 80 to 100 patients in the discovery cohort were randomly divided in a 7:3 ratio.

The paper as a whole reports these results and caveats: Blood samples also contained most of the expanded thyroid clonotypes (frequency above 0.001), which suggests that blood repertoires may reflect thyroid immune responses. In validation, the model predicted progression to ophthalmopathy with 65% to 71% sensitivity and 72.22% specificity, a median of around 6.6 months before onset. Ophthalmopathy was separated from stable hyperthyroidism by a 13 V-J signature model, with over 85% sensitivity and about 81% specificity obtained in cross-validation and 80%/75% obtained in testing. Sample size was not statistically predetermined, and investigators were not blinded to group allocation.

TCR beta CDR3 regions were amplified from RNA transcripts. A first-round RT-PCR of the TCR CDR3 used the HTBI primer set with the Qiagen OneStep RT-PCR kit. A second multiplex PCR round built the libraries, followed by size selection and purification. Paired-end sequencing of the libraries was performed with 100 bp reads on an Illumina HiSeq2000. The authors' analysis ran thus. Raw data were processed with SOAPnuke, discarding reads with adapters, uncalled bases, mean Phred below 15, or no exact constant-primer or identifier match. COPE v1.2.5 was used to merge high-quality paired reads, and clonotypes were defined as unique nucleotide sequences. MiTCR v1.1 was used to align the clonotypes against IMGT TRBV, TRBD and TRBJ reference segments. Only V-J combinations with frequency above 0.0001, covering 99.2% of repertoires, were analysed. A TCS score was defined as the ratio between F50 (clonal expansion) and ExV (chaos), using BLOSUM62-based TCRdist between CDR3 peptides within each V-J. Welch's t-statistics and random forest reduced just over 500 V-J features to 10 to 15, which were used in a naive Bayes classifier (R e1071). The raw public reads went through TCRdb reprocessing: fastp at Q25, MiXCR clone calling, in-frame beta chains kept. Each record represents a unique CDR3 protein, reported with the most common genes and DNA among its rows. The V and J calls reflect TCRdb's pipeline rather than the authors' work. The sample table records roughly 660,000 distinct CDR3 sequences; 17% of these occur just once. The ten largest clones take up about 14% of the sample.

As for this clonotype: It lacks a known antigen. It has no much larger one-base neighbor in the sample; base qualities were not kept.

A patient counted as having stable Graves' hyperthyroidism if no progression to ophthalmopathy occurred over 18 months of follow-up. Hyperthyroidism patients were newly diagnosed, with disease duration under 2 months, and aged 18 to 65 years. Any patient with an uncontrolled infection, another autoimmune disease, pregnancy or lactation was excluded. Diagnoses were established on the basis of clinical symptoms, serum thyroxine and TRAb, thyroid ultrasound, and orbital computed tomography. Ficoll-Paque density gradient centrifugation was used to isolate PBMCs from under 11 ml of fresh peripheral blood. Total RNA was extracted using Trizol reagent, and RNA quality was assessed on an Agilent 2100 Bioanalyzer. Compared with germline, V lacks 4 bases and J lacks 1 base; bases without a gene match: 16. From the germline V gene, CDR1 is SGHRS and CDR2 is YFSETQ. The CDR3 contains 18 residues, cysteine and phenylalanine counted. This entry keeps only the CDR3 DNA: 54 bases, framed from base 1.

Recombination joined TRBV5-1 with TRBJ2-7; 8 bases in the middle match TRBD2. The sample was blood. The sequence was obtained from a man over 45 with Graves' hyperthyroidism. The nucleotides read TGCGCCAGCAGCCCCCGGTGGAGTAGCGGGGCTATTTCCTACGAGCAGTACTTC. Translated, this gives CASSPRWSSGAISYEQYF. Here the CDR3 is joined to the reference TRBV5-1 and TRBJ2-7 genes, and the full variable domain is: KAGVTQTPRYLIKTRGQQVTLSCSPISGHRSVSWYQQTPGQGLQFLFEYFSETQRNKGNFPGRFSGRQFSNSRSEMNVSTLELGDSALYLCASSPRWSSGAISYEQYFGPGTRLTVT.